The rows below give T cell receptor beta chains drawn from one sample of a study of CD8+CD57+ T cells in acquired aplastic anemia. TCRdb independently ran MiXCR on the reads; one entry per CDR3 protein. The profile shows 65,000 to 85,000 distinct CDR3 sequences, around 50% of them singletons. The specimen sequenced was sorted CD4+, CD8+, or CD8+CD57+ T cells (not recorded which) from PBMCs. The receptors were sampled from a human donor in good health, serving as a control. Each CDR3 is given with its conserved first and last residue. D genes are given only for firm matches. Some rows mark clone size as missing; the rest say once, few, many or name a class of expanded clone.

clone_size	cdr3_length	d_call	v_call	j_call	cdr3_aa	cdr3_nt
many	15	TRBD1	TRBV6-1	TRBJ1-2	CASSVEDRGNYGYTF	TGTGCCAGCAGTGTTGAGGACAGGGGCAACTATGGCTACACCTTC
many	14	-	TRBV20-1	TRBJ1-3	CSARRYDSGNTIYF	TGCAGTGCTAGACGGTATGACTCTGGAAACACCATATATTTT
-	15	-	TRBV19	TRBJ2-5	CASRGGGAPQETQYF	TGTGCCAGTAGGGGGGGGGGGGCCCCCCAAGAGACCCAGTACTTC
-	15	TRBD1	TRBV20-1	TRBJ2-5	CSARGLGTGVETQYF	TGCAGTGCTAGAGGCCTCGGGACAGGGGTAGAGACCCAGTACTTC
-	18	TRBD2	TRBV11-1	TRBJ2-3	CASSRGTSGAFSTDTQYF	TGTGCCAGCAGCAGAGGGACTAGCGGGGCCTTTAGCACAGATACGCAGTATTTT
-	12	-	TRBV2	TRBJ1-4	CASTEDGGKLFF	TGTGCCAGCACTGAAGACGGAGGAAAACTGTTTTTT
-	15	-	TRBV19	TRBJ1-1	CASSIWAGKGTEAFF	TGTGCCAGTAGTATATGGGCGGGGAAGGGGACTGAAGCTTTCTTT
medium-sized	11	-	TRBV29-1	TRBJ2-7	CSIATRDEQYF	TGCAGCATTGCGACCCGGGACGAGCAGTACTTC
-	14	-	TRBV19	TRBJ1-1	CASSISRGGTEAFF	TGTGCCAGTAGTATTAGTCGGGGAGGGACTGAAGCTTTCTTT
many	15	-	TRBV9	TRBJ1-3	CASSVDQGTGNTIYF	TGTGCCAGCAGCGTAGACCAGGGGACTGGAAACACCATATATTTT
-	13	-	TRBV7-9	TRBJ1-4	CASSWATAEKLFF	TGTGCCAGCAGCTGGGCGACAGCTGAAAAACTGTTTTTT
many	12	-	TRBV7-9	TRBJ1-5	CASSLLGQPQHF	TGTGCCAGCAGCTTACTGGGACAGCCCCAGCATTTT
medium-sized	12	-	TRBV29-1	TRBJ2-5	CSVEYQGETQYF	TGCAGCGTTGAATACCAGGGGGAGACCCAGTACTTC
-	14	-	TRBV10-3	TRBJ2-1	CAISGGVQDNEQFF	TGTGCCATCAGTGGAGGGGTCCAAGACAATGAGCAGTTCTTC
-	16	-	TRBV25-1	TRBJ1-2	CASSQGCAVGGYGYTF	TGCGCCAGCAGCCAAGGGTGTGCCGTCGGGGGCTATGGCTACACCTTC
few	16	TRBD1	TRBV11-1	TRBJ1-2	CASSLGTGDLGYGYTF	TGTGCCAGCAGCTTAGGGACAGGGGATTTGGGCTATGGCTACACCTTC
many	14	-	TRBV7-9	TRBJ1-2	CASSQGRFNYGYTF	TGTGCCAGCAGCCAGGGCCGTTTTAACTATGGCTACACCTTC
-	14	-	TRBV19	TRBJ2-7	CASNAGGSVDEQYF	TGTGCCAGTAATGCTGGGGGTTCCGTCGACGAGCAGTACTTC
once	14	-	TRBV20-1	TRBJ2-7	CSARSGEGTYEQYF	TGCAGTGCTAGGTCAGGAGAGGGGACGTACGAGCAGTACTTC
-	16	-	TRBV7-2	TRBJ2-3	CASSGAVSTSPDTQYF	TGTGCCAGCAGCGGGGCGGTAAGCACTAGTCCCGATACGCAGTATTTT
many	14	-	TRBV5-6	TRBJ2-7	CASSPNPGAYEQYF	TGTGCCAGCAGCCCGAATCCGGGGGCGTACGAGCAGTACTTC
medium-sized	13	-	TRBV7-3	TRBJ2-6	CASSLWGANVLTF	TGTGCCAGCAGCTTATGGGGGGCCAACGTCCTGACTTTC
-	15	TRBD1	TRBV5-8	TRBJ2-5	CASSFTTGGGETQYF	TGTGCCAGCAGCTTCACGACAGGGGGCGGGGAGACCCAGTACTTC
-	15	TRBD2	TRBV9	TRBJ2-1	CASSALAGGRGEQFF	TGTGCCAGCAGCGCACTAGCGGGAGGAAGAGGTGAGCAGTTCTTC
-	17	TRBD1	TRBV3-1	TRBJ1-5	CASSQGTGGVSNQPQHF	TGTGCCAGCAGCCAAGGGACAGGGGGAGTTAGCAATCAGCCCCAGCATTTT
-	15	-	TRBV10-3	TRBJ1-2	CAISESLGFGDGYTF	TGTGCCATCAGTGAGTCCTTAGGGTTTGGGGATGGCTACACCTTC
-	15	-	TRBV12-3/TRBV12-4	TRBJ1-5	CASSHLAGGGQPQHF	TGTGCCAGCAGCCACCTTGCGGGGGGCGGTCAGCCCCAGCATTTT
-	14	-	TRBV20-1	TRBJ1-6	CSAREERGRSPLHF	TGCAGTGCTAGAGAGGAAAGGGGGAGGTCACCCCTCCACTTT
many	13	-	TRBV25-1	TRBJ2-7	CASSTQGTYEQYF	TGTGCCAGCAGTACCCAGGGAACCTACGAGCAGTACTTC
-	16	TRBD2	TRBV10-3	TRBJ2-7	CAITQGPAGGLAEQYF	TGTGCTATCACCCAGGGACCAGCGGGAGGGCTCGCCGAGCAGTACTTC
-	14	TRBD2	TRBV11-1	TRBJ2-1	CASSLVGGGNEQFF	TGTGCCAGCAGCTTAGTGGGGGGAGGGAATGAGCAGTTCTTC
many	13	-	TRBV27	TRBJ1-1	CASSFVQGREAFF	TGTGCCAGCAGTTTTGTCCAGGGTAGGGAGGCTTTCTTT
-	13	-	TRBV25-1	TRBJ2-5	CASRVSNFVAQYF	TGTGCCAGCAGAGTCAGTAACTTTGTGGCCCAGTACTTC
-	13	-	TRBV19	TRBJ1-1	CASSGTRNTEAFF	TGTGCCAGTAGTGGCACCCGGAACACTGAAGCTTTCTTT
few	14	TRBD2	TRBV27	TRBJ2-3	CASSLLGGGDTQYF	TGTGCCAGCAGTTTATTGGGGGGGGGAGATACGCAGTATTTT
medium-sized	13	-	TRBV2	TRBJ2-7	CASGRSSFYEQYF	TGTGCCAGCGGGCGGAGCTCCTTCTACGAGCAGTACTTC
-	13	TRBD1	TRBV25-1	TRBJ2-5	CASSATGSATQYF	TGTGCCAGCAGTGCGACAGGGTCGGCGACCCAGTACTTC
-	13	-	TRBV20-1	TRBJ1-6	CSAPALPNSPLHF	TGCAGTGCTCCCGCTCTGCCCAATTCACCCCTCCACTTT
many	15	TRBD1	TRBV6-1	TRBJ2-5	CASSPGTGPPETQYF	TGTGCCAGCAGCCCTGGGACAGGTCCCCCAGAGACCCAGTACTTC
-	15	-	TRBV10-3	TRBJ1-2	CAISESGGTNYGYTF	TGTGCCATCAGTGAGTCGGGAGGGACAAACTATGGCTACACCTTC
-	13	-	TRBV5-1	TRBJ2-5	CASSLMGYETQYF	TGCGCCAGCAGCTTGATGGGTTACGAGACCCAGTACTTC
-	15	-	TRBV12-5	TRBJ1-2	CASGLVPSTFYGYTF	TGTGCTAGTGGTTTGGTTCCCAGCACTTTCTATGGCTACACCTTC
many	15	TRBD2	TRBV7-2	TRBJ2-1	CASSPGASGHNEQFF	TGTGCCAGCAGCCCCGGAGCTAGCGGACACAATGAGCAGTTCTTC
-	13	TRBD1	TRBV19	TRBJ2-7	CASSMTGGNEQYF	TGTGCCAGTAGTATGACAGGGGGAAACGAGCAGTACTTC
few	14	TRBD2	TRBV10-3	TRBJ2-5	CAISAGLAGETQYF	TGTGCCATCAGTGCGGGACTAGCGGGAGAGACCCAGTACTTC
-	13	-	TRBV25-1	TRBJ2-7	CAYTTGSSHEQYF	TGTGCCTACACCACGGGTAGCTCCCACGAGCAGTACTTC
many	15	-	TRBV6-1	TRBJ2-2	CASIRGLHNTGELFF	TGTGCCAGCATTAGAGGACTACATAACACCGGGGAGCTGTTTTTT
once	15	TRBD2	TRBV2	TRBJ2-7	CASSQDPAGAYEQYF	TGTGCCAGCAGCCAAGATCCAGCGGGGGCCTACGAGCAGTACTTC